This is a list of T cell receptor beta chains from one sample in a study of CD8+ T cells in alopecia areata. Sequenced by immunoSEQ multiplex PCR; TCRdb stores in-frame clones only, minus some. The data hold hundreds of thousands of clones, with 60% observed a single time. The sample was CD4+ T cells sorted from blood, taken around week 54, from a patient treated with tofacitinib. The receptors come from a human donor with alopecia areata. The CDR3 runs from the conserved cysteine through the conserved F or W. A D gene is named only where the DNA matches it firmly. The size field is filled for only some rows; it gives once, few, many or a size class.

j_call v_call d_call clone_size cdr3_nt cdr3_aa
TRBJ2-6 TRBV6-5 - - TGTGCCAGCAGGCTGACCGGCTCTGGGGCCAACGTCCTGACTTTC CASRLTGSGANVLTF
TRBJ1-6 TRBV9 - - TGTGCCAGCAGCGTAGAAGGGAATTCACCCCTCCACTTT CASSVEGNSPLHF
TRBJ2-3 TRBV21-1 - - TGTGCCAGCAGCAAAGGCAGGGTGGATACGCAGTATTTT CASSKGRVDTQYF
TRBJ1-2 TRBV5-1 TRBD1 - TGCGCCAGCAGCTGGACCCCGAGACAGGGGGCCTCTGGCTATGGCTACACCTTC CASSWTPRQGASGYGYTF
TRBJ2-2 TRBV5-1 - - TGCGCCAGCAGCTTGGCACAGGGAGCAAACACCGGGGAGCTGTTTTTT CASSLAQGANTGELFF
TRBJ2-7 TRBV5-4 TRBD2 - TGTGCCAGCAGCTCGGAACTAGCGGCCTACGAGCAGTACTTC CASSSELAAYEQYF
TRBJ1-5 TRBV6-5 - - TGTGCCAGCAGCCGACAGGACGGTCGCCAGCCCCAGCATTTT CASSRQDGRQPQHF
TRBJ2-2 TRBV6-1 TRBD1 - TGTGCCAGCGGGACAGGGAGGACCGGGGAGCTGTTTTTT CASGTGRTGELFF
TRBJ1-5 TRBV4-1 - - TGCGCCAGCAGCCAAGTTGGGGGGAGCAATCAGCCCCAGCATTTT CASSQVGGSNQPQHF
TRBJ2-5 TRBV7-9 - medium-sized TGTGCCAGCAGCCCACCCCTCCGGACAGCCAAGGAGACCCAGTACTTC CASSPPLRTAKETQYF
TRBJ1-2 TRBV7-2 TRBD1 few TGTGCCAGCAGCCCAGGGGGCCTCTATGGCTACACCTTC CASSPGGLYGYTF